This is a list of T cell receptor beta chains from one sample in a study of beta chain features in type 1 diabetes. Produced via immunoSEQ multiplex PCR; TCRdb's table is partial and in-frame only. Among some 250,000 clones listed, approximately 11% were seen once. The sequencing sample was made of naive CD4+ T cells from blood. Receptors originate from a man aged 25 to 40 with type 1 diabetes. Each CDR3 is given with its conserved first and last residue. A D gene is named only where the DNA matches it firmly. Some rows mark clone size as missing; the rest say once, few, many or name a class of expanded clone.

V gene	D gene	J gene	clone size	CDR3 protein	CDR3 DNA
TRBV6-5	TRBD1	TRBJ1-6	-	CASSRGTGNSPLHF	TGTGCCAGCAGTCGAGGGACAGGGAATTCACCCCTCCACTTT
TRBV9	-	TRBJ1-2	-	CASSSRLQGTAYGYTF	TGTGCCAGCAGCTCCCGCCTACAGGGAACGGCCTATGGCTACACCTTC
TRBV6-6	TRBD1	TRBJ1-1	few	CASSKTGGAGTEAFF	TGTGCCAGCAGTAAAACAGGGGGCGCGGGAACTGAAGCTTTCTTT
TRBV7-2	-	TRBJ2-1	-	CASSSGWANNEQFF	TGTGCCAGCAGCTCGGGATGGGCCAACAATGAGCAGTTCTTC
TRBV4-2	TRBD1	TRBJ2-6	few	CASSRSGGQGASGANVLTF	TGTGCCAGCAGCCGGTCGGGTGGACAGGGGGCTTCTGGGGCCAACGTCCTGACTTTC
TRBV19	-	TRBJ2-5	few	CASSIDRRRMETQYF	TGTGCCAGTAGTATAGATCGGAGGAGGATGGAGACCCAGTACTTC
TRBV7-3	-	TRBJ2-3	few	CASSPLGWGGPLTDTQYF	TGTGCCAGCAGCCCTCTTGGGTGGGGCGGACCTTTGACAGATACGCAGTATTTT
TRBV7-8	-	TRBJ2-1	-	CASSLASYNEQFF	TGTGCCAGCAGCTTAGCTTCATACAATGAGCAGTTCTTC
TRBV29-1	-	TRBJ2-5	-	CSVQRGAQETQYF	TGCAGCGTCCAACGGGGGGCCCAAGAGACCCAGTACTTC
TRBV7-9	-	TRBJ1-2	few	CASSNGALDYGYTF	TGTGCCAGCAGTAATGGGGCCTTAGACTATGGCTACACCTTC
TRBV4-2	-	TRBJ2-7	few	CASSPGTGIYEQYF	TGTGCCAGCAGCCCGGGCACCGGGATCTACGAGCAGTACTTC
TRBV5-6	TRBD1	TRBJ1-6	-	CASSLTGGEFDF	TGTGCCAGCAGCCTCACAGGGGGAGAGTTTGACTTT
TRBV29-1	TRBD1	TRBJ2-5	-	CSAKQGWTQYF	TGCAGCGCCAAACAGGGGTGGACCCAGTACTTC
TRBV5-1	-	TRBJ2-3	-	CASSLGVSGSTDTQYF	TGCGCCAGCAGCTTGGGAGTTAGCGGAAGCACAGATACGCAGTATTTT
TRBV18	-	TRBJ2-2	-	CASSPPSQTGELFF	TGTGCCAGCTCACCACCTAGCCAAACCGGGGAGCTGTTTTTT
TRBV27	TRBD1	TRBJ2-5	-	CASRTTGDHRETQYF	TGTGCCAGCAGAACGACAGGGGATCATCGAGAGACCCAGTACTTC
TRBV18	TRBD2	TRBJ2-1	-	CASSQRGGNEQFF	TGTGCCAGCTCCCAGCGGGGGGGCAATGAGCAGTTCTTC
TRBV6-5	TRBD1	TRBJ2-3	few	CASRVQGIGADTQYF	TGTGCCAGCAGGGTACAGGGGATCGGCGCAGATACGCAGTATTTT
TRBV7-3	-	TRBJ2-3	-	CASSSDLDTQYF	TGTGCCAGCAGTTCGGACTTAGATACGCAGTATTTT
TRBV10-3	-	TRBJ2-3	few	CAISGGQGTQYF	TGTGCCATCAGTGGAGGGCAAGGTACGCAGTATTTT
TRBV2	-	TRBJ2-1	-	CASSEEGRGFNEQFF	TGTGCCAGCAGTGAAGAAGGGAGAGGGTTCAATGAGCAGTTCTTC
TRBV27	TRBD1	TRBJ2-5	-	CASSLYGTGKGKTQYF	TGTGCCAGCAGTTTATACGGGACAGGGAAAGGAAAGACCCAGTACTTC
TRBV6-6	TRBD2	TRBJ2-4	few	CASSPQAGGNIQYF	TGTGCCAGCAGCCCCCAGGCGGGGGGAAACATTCAGTACTTC
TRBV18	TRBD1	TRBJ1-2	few	CASSGQVANYGYTF	TGTGCCAGCTCGGGACAGGTCGCTAACTATGGCTACACCTTC
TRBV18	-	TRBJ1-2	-	CASSRDSNYGYTF	TGTGCCAGCTCACGTGACAGTAACTATGGCTACACCTTC
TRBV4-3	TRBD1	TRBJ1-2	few	CASSQVAGTGTSGTF	TGCGCCAGCAGCCAAGTCGCCGGGACAGGGACATCGGGAACCTTC
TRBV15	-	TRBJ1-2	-	CATSRRQSNYGYTF	TGTGCCACCAGCAGGAGACAGAGTAACTATGGCTACACCTTC
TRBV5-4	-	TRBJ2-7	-	CASSLTGAGMGEQYF	TGTGCCAGCAGCTTGACAGGGGCGGGGATGGGCGAGCAGTACTTC
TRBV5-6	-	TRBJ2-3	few	CASSLGEISDTQYF	TGTGCCAGCAGCTTGGGGGAGATTTCAGATACGCAGTATTTT
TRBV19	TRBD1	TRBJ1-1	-	CASSMGTGLKEAFF	TGTGCCAGTAGTATGGGGACAGGCCTAAAAGAAGCTTTCTTT
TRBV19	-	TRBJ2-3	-	CASSFLLDTQYF	TGTGCCAGTAGCTTTCTATTAGATACGCAGTATTTT